Each of the 30 T cell receptor beta chains below was sequenced from the same sample in a study of blood T cell repertoires in COVID-19. The assay was immunoSEQ multiplex PCR, and TCRdb's table has in-frame clones only and misses some. The sample records about 180,000 clones, approximately 85% being singletons. The specimen sequenced was peripheral blood. The receptors here all came from a woman of 80 years or more with acute or convalescent COVID-19.

This clone was detected a few times. The genes are TRBV24-1 and TRBJ2-5; weak D call: TRBD2 (5 bases). The length of the CDR3 is 14 residues. Germline V gives CDR1 KGHDR, CDR2 SFDVKD. Trimming stripped 2 bases from V and 5 bases from J, with 11 bases between. In nucleotides, the CDR3 is TGTGCCACCAGTGATTCGGGGAGAGAGGAGACCCAGTACTTC. This encodes CATSDSGREETQYF.

The chain has TRBV2 and TRBJ2-5, with 9 bases lining up with TRBD2. Germline trimming cut 7 bases from V and 5 bases from J; bases unmatched to any gene: 11. The length of the CDR3 is 15 residues. Germline V gives CDR1 SNHLY, CDR2 FYNNEI. The CDR3 DNA reads TGTGCCAGCATCCAGCGGGGCGGGAGGGCGGAGACCCAGTACTTC. Encoded protein: CASIQRGGRAETQYF.

The J gene is TRBJ2-2, the V gene TRBV12-2; no DNA check was done on the table's D call, TRBD2. TRBV12-2 is annotated as a pseudogene. CDR3 length: 20 amino acids. Here the CDR3 DNA reads TGTGCAAGTCGCTTCACCCATGGGGAACTAGATTCGGAGAGGCCCGGGGAGCTGTTTTTT. This gives the protein CASRFTHGELDSERPGELFF.

This clone was counted ten times or more. Distinct nucleotide sequences in the sample also encode this CDR3. The chain joins TRBV3-1 (or the pseudogene TRBV3-2) to TRBJ2-3, with TRBD1 identical over 9 bases. The CDR3 spans 15 residues. CDR1 and CDR2 from the germline V gene are LGHDT and YNNKEL (reference sequence). Germline trimming cut 3 bases from V and 2 bases from J; bases unmatched to any gene: 3. CDR3 sequence reads: CASSQGTGFTDTQYF. The CDR3 DNA reads TGTGCCAGCAGCCAGGGGACAGGGTTCACAGATACGCAGTATTTT.

The V and J genes are TRBV15 and TRBJ2-1; 10 bases are a match to TRBD2. Germline lookup yields CDR1 LNHNV and CDR2 YYDKDF (reference sequence). V gave up 2 bases and J gave up 8 bases; unmatched junction bases: 9. The CDR3 is 16 residues long. The CDR3 spells CATSRPGTSDLDEQFF. The CDR3 nucleotides are TGTGCCACCAGCAGACCCGGGACTAGCGACTTGGATGAGCAGTTCTTC.

The V and J genes are TRBV18 and TRBJ1-6; D is uncertain. V lost 5 bases to trimming and J lost 7 bases, with 9 bases between them. This CDR3 has 13 amino acids. Germline CDR1 is KGHSH and CDR2 is LQKENI. In DNA, the CDR3 is TGTGCCAGCTCAAAGGCGGGGAATTCACCCCTCCACTTT. As protein: CASSKAGNSPLHF.

The V call is TRBV12-3 or TRBV12-4, the J call TRBJ1-3; no clear D gene. CDR3 length: 12 amino acids. The germline V and J ends were trimmed by 2 bases and 7 bases, with 6 bases remaining between them. The CDR3, as DNA: TGTGCCAGCAGTTTAAACACGAACACCATATATTTT. Its translation is CASSLNTNTIYF.

The chain has TRBV19 and TRBJ1-5, with TRBD1 identical over 7 bases. The CDR3 length is 16 residues. The trim removed 5 bases at V and 0 bases at J, leaving 7 bases unmatched. Germline V CDR1 and CDR2: LNHDA, SQIVND (reference sequence). The chain's CDR3 is CASSDWDRFSNQPQHF. DNA for the CDR3: TGTGCCAGTAGTGACTGGGACAGATTTAGCAATCAGCCCCAGCATTTT.

The CDR3 reads CATSRGQGAHEQYF. The CDR3 region has the DNA TGTGCCACCAGCAGAGGACAGGGGGCACACGAGCAGTACTTC. This chain joins TRBV15 and TRBJ2-7; 10 bases align to TRBD1. Per germline, CDR1 LNHNV and CDR2 YYDKDF (reference sequence). The CDR3 loop spans 14 amino acids. V lost 1 base and J lost 5; bases outside the gene matches: 2.

CDR3 DNA sequence: TGCGCCAGCAGCTTGGGGGCCAGCCAGGATACGCAGTATTTT. Translating gives CASSLGASQDTQYF. V gene TRBV5-1 combines with J gene TRBJ2-3; no clear D gene. The V gene lost 0 bases and the J gene lost 6 bases, with 11 bases spanning the gap. Germline loops: CDR1 SGHRS, CDR2 YFSETQ. This CDR3 spans 14 amino acids. Looking up the rest from reference TRBV5-1 and TRBJ2-3 gives the full variable domain: KAGVTQTPRYLIKTRGQQVTLSCSPISGHRSVSWYQQTPGQGLQFLFEYFSETQRNKGNFPGRFSGRQFSNSRSEMNVSTLELGDSALYLCASSLGASQDTQYFGPGTRLTVL.

This chain uses TRBV5-4 with TRBJ2-5; 7 bases are shared with TRBD1. The CDR3 spans 15 residues. Germline V CDR1 and CDR2: SGHNT, YYREEE (reference sequence). V shed 0 bases and J 3 bases; nucleotides not matched to a gene: 5. This chain's CDR3 is CASSLGTGWEETQYF. CDR3 DNA: TGTGCCAGCAGCTTGGGGACAGGCTGGGAAGAGACCCAGTACTTC.

This chain joins TRBV19 and TRBJ1-5; D not certain. The CDR3 spans 13 residues. Trimming removed 5 bases at V and 5 bases at J, with 10 bases between. Germline assignment: CDR1 LNHDA and CDR2 SQIVND (reference sequence). CDR3 amino acids: CASSRSGDQPQHF. The CDR3, as DNA: TGTGCCAGTAGTCGGAGCGGGGATCAGCCCCAGCATTTT.

The rearrangement uses TRBV6-6 and TRBJ1-3; 7 positions agree with TRBD1. Looked up from germline, CDR1 is MNHNY and CDR2 is SVGAGI (reference sequence). CDR3 size: 16 residues. The junction had 9 bases not matched to a gene; V was cut back by 7 bases and J by 0 bases. The CDR3, as DNA: TGTGCCAGCAATTGGGACAGACTTACCTCTGGAAACACCATATATTTT. Translating gives CASNWDRLTSGNTIYF.

The CDR3 region has the DNA TGTGCCAGCAGCGTAGCAGGGGCTTGGAATGAGCAGTTCTTC. Protein: CASSVAGAWNEQFF. J is TRBJ2-1 and V is TRBV9; a possible D gene is TRBD1 (6 bases). This CDR3 is built from 14 residues. Germline lookup yields CDR1 SGDLS and CDR2 YYNGEE. The V end lost 0 bases, the J end lost 7 bases, and 11 bases lay between the germline ends.

The table lists this clone with a count of one. V is TRBV5-6 and J is TRBJ1-1, with 7 bases identical to TRBD1. Germline loops: CDR1 SGHDT, CDR2 YYEEEE. This CDR3 has 14 amino acids. J was trimmed by 4 bases and V by 4 bases; bases with no gene match: 7. The CDR3: CASSPVTGSTEAFF. The DNA of the CDR3 is TGTGCCAGCAGCCCAGTGACAGGGAGCACTGAAGCTTTCTTT.

The rearrangement links TRBV5-1 to TRBJ1-1; TRBD1 might be the D (6 bases). V was pared by 0 bases and J by 7 bases, with 13 bases between. The CDR3 loop spans 14 amino acids. Germline CDR1 SGHRS, CDR2 YFSETQ. CDR3 residues: CASSLGLGADEAFF. CDR3 nucleotides: TGCGCCAGCAGCTTGGGGTTGGGGGCAGATGAAGCTTTCTTT.

V is TRBV4-2 and J is TRBJ1-1, with TRBD1 matching 9 bases. The V gene end was trimmed by 4 bases and the J gene end by 3 bases; junction bases not matched to a gene: 9. The CDR3 sequence is 16 residues long. Per germline, CDR1 LGHNA and CDR2 YNFKEQ. The CDR3 protein is CASSRQLGTGYTEAFF. CDR3 nucleotide sequence: TGTGCCAGCAGCCGCCAGTTGGGGACAGGGTACACTGAAGCTTTCTTT.

This clone was counted a single time. V gene TRBV5-1 combines with J gene TRBJ2-5; the D is unclear. This CDR3 has 12 residues. V was clipped by 2 bases and J by 5 bases, with 7 bases between them. Germline assignment: CDR1 SGHRS and CDR2 YFSETQ. DNA of the CDR3: TGCGCCAGCAGCTTCCTCGGGGAGACCCAGTACTTC. This translates into CASSFLGETQYF.

The CDR3 bases are TGTGCCAGCAGCTTTGCGACACACTACAATGAGCAGTTCTTC. Translated: CASSFATHYNEQFF. This rearrangement joins TRBV7-9 to TRBJ2-1, with no clear D. The CDR3 is 14 residues long. Germline loops: CDR1 SEHNR, CDR2 FQNEAQ (reference sequence). Trimming removed 3 bases from V and 3 bases from J, with 9 bases in between.

The chain links TRBV21-1 to TRBJ2-5; TRBD2 is the table's D call, not checked against the DNA. TRBV21-1 is a recognized pseudogene. The CDR3 is 17 residues long. CDR3 loop: CASSAHGGLAGKETQYF. In DNA form, the CDR3 reads TGTGCCAGCAGCGCCCATGGAGGACTAGCGGGGAAAGAGACCCAGTACTTC.

This chain uses TRBV27 with TRBJ2-7; D is perhaps TRBD1 (6 bases). This CDR3 is 13 amino acids long. Germline-derived CDR1 and CDR2 are MNHEY and SMNVEV (reference sequence). Trimming took off 6 bases at V and 2 bases at J, with 11 bases between the two ends. In nucleotides, the CDR3 is TGTGCCAGCAGATGGCAGGGGACCTACGAGCAGTACTTC. Encoded protein: CASRWQGTYEQYF.

This clone was found once. This chain connects TRBV10-3 to TRBJ1-6; 8 nucleotides line up with TRBD1. Germline CDR1 and CDR2: ENHRY and SYGVKD. V shed 5 bases, J shed 9 bases, and the junction held 12 bases outside the gene matches. The CDR3 length is 16 residues. In nucleotides, the CDR3 is TGTGCCATCAGTCCCAACCGACAGGGGACGGCTTCACCCCTCCACTTT. Its protein is CAISPNRQGTASPLHF.

V usage is TRBV2 and J usage is TRBJ1-6; D remains unclear. Germline V CDR1 and CDR2: SNHLY, FYNNEI. Trimming shortened V by 3 bases and J by 7 bases, and 13 bases separated the two germline ends. This CDR3 region has 15 residues. The chain's CDR3 is CASSERASGNSPLHF. The CDR3 DNA reads TGTGCCAGCAGTGAGAGGGCAAGTGGCAATTCACCCCTCCACTTT.

The chain carries TRBV2 and TRBJ1-6; perhaps TRBD1 as D (6 bases). CDR3 length: 15 residues. Trimming took 0 bases from V and 10 from J, leaving 13 bases between them. Germline V gives CDR1 SNHLY, CDR2 FYNNEI. CDR3 sequence (DNA): TGTGCCAGCAGTGAAGCCGAGGGGGTATTGTCACCCCTCCACTTT. The encoded protein is CASSEAEGVLSPLHF. Filled out from reference TRBV2 and TRBJ1-6, the complete variable domain reads EPEVTQTPSHQVTQMGQEVILRCVPISNHLYFYWYRQILGQKVEFLVSFYNNEISEKSEIFDDQFSVERPDGSNFTLKIRSTKLEDSAMYFCASSEAEGVLSPLHFGNGTRLTVT.

The chain combines TRBV5-1 with TRBJ2-7, with no clear D. The CDR3 runs 12 residues. The V and J ends lost 0 bases and 3 bases respectively, with 4 bases between them. Germline assignment: CDR1 SGHRS and CDR2 YFSETQ. The CDR3 DNA reads as TGCGCCAGCAGCTTGGGCGGCTACGAGCAGTACTTC. It yields the protein CASSLGGYEQYF.

This chain connects TRBV7-3 to TRBJ1-1; the D is unclear. The germline V gene has CDR1 SGHTA and CDR2 FQGTGA. CDR3 size: 14 residues. V was cut by 5 bases and J by 1 base, with 11 bases left in between. The CDR3 bases are TGTGCCAGCAGCCTAGCCCCAGGGAACACTGAAGCTTTCTTT. It encodes CASSLAPGNTEAFF.

J is TRBJ2-7 and V is TRBV5-4; D gene unclear. The V end was cut by 0 bases, the J end by 3 bases, with 10 bases between. The germline gives CDR1 SGHNT, CDR2 YYREEE (reference sequence). This CDR3 region has 14 residues. In DNA form, the CDR3 reads TGTGCCAGCAGCTTGGACTTCCCTGGCTACGAGCAGTACTTC. This codes for CASSLDFPGYEQYF.

The V and J genes are TRBV7-2 and TRBJ1-3; D possibly corresponds to TRBD1 (5 bases). Per the germline V gene, CDR1 is SGHTA and CDR2 is FQGNSA. V was trimmed by 5 bases and J by 3 bases, leaving 11 bases between them. The length of the CDR3 is 14 residues. This CDR3 is CASSATASGNTIYF. The CDR3 nucleotides are TGTGCCAGCAGCGCGACAGCTAGTGGAAACACCATATATTTT.

This chain links TRBV5-6 with TRBJ1-2; D is perhaps TRBD1 (6 bases). The CDR3 spans 13 residues. Per the germline V gene, CDR1 is SGHDT and CDR2 is YYEEEE. Trimming cost V 3 bases and J 8 bases, with 14 bases left between them. The CDR3 nucleotides read TGTGCCAGCAGCTCCCTGGGGGCGAGGGGCTACACCTTC. Protein: CASSSLGARGYTF.

This clone was recorded a few times. This chain links TRBV7-8 with TRBJ2-7; TRBD2 matches at 10 bases. Losses at the gene ends were 5 bases for V and 2 bases for J; bases not matched to a gene: 3. CDR1 and CDR2 (germline): SGHVS, FQNEAQ. The CDR3 consists of 14 residues. Here the CDR3 reads CASSRLAGAYEQYF. CDR3 sequence (DNA): TGTGCCAGCAGCCGTCTAGCGGGAGCCTACGAGCAGTACTTC.